These 20 T cell receptor beta chains came from one sample sequenced in a study of cytomegalovirus exposure and HLA in healthy donors. PCR used 60 Vbeta primers and 13 Jbeta primers. The assay was immunoSEQ multiplex PCR, and TCRdb's table has in-frame clones only and misses some. The sample includes about 85,000 clones, approximately 80% of them seen just once. Sample: PBMCs. The receptors were sampled from a woman aged 45-65 years in good health and CMV-seropositive.

The chain couples TRBV9 to TRBJ2-2; 9 bases fit TRBD2. The V gene's germline CDR1 is SGDLS and CDR2 YYNGEE. The CDR3 is 18 residues long. V lost 0 bases, J lost 3 bases, and 9 bases stayed unmatched. DNA of the CDR3: TGTGCCAGCAGCGTAGCTTGGGCGGGGGGGGCTGACACCGGGGAGCTGTTTTTT. As protein: CASSVAWAGGADTGELFF.

The count of this clone is one. The V and J genes are TRBV4-2 and TRBJ2-3, with a weak D call TRBD1 (5 bases). Germline CDR1 LGHNA, CDR2 YNFKEQ. This CDR3 is 15 amino acids long. Trimming removed 0 bases from V and 0 bases from J, with 7 bases in between. The CDR3 spells CASSQEGASTDTQYF. CDR3 DNA sequence: TGTGCCAGCAGCCAAGAAGGGGCTAGCACAGATACGCAGTATTTT.

The chain couples TRBV12-5 to TRBJ2-1; TRBD2 might be the D (6 bases). Deletions cut 2 bases from V and 9 bases from J, with 8 bases between. Per germline, CDR1 LGHNT and CDR2 FRNRAP. The CDR3 loop spans 12 amino acids. CDR3 region: CASGLPGSEQFF. CDR3 DNA sequence: TGTGCTAGTGGTTTGCCCGGGAGTGAGCAGTTCTTC.

This sequence joins TRBV5-6 and TRBJ1-1; D is unclear. From germline, CDR1 is SGHDT and CDR2 YYEEEE. V lost 3 bases and J 1 base, leaving 16 bases between the germline ends. CDR3 length equals 16 residues. CDR3 coding DNA: TGTGCCAGCAGCTCAAGAGGTAGAGACCGGAACACTGAAGCTTTCTTT. As protein: CASSSRGRDRNTEAFF.

This chain's CDR3 is CASSQNSGTGRSSYTF. DNA for the CDR3: TGCGCCAGCAGCCAAAATTCCGGGACAGGCCGCAGCAGCTACACCTTC. The chain links TRBV5-1 to TRBJ1-2, with 8 bases that match TRBD1. This CDR3 spans 16 amino acids. J lost 9 bases, V lost 4 bases, and 17 bases had no gene match. In germline, CDR1 is SGHRS, CDR2 YFSETQ. Based on the CDR3 plus reference TRBV5-1 and TRBJ1-2, the full variable domain is KAGVTQTPRYLIKTRGQQVTLSCSPISGHRSVSWYQQTPGQGLQFLFEYFSETQRNKGNFPGRFSGRQFSNSRSEMNVSTLELGDSALYLCASSQNSGTGRSSYTFGSGTRLTVV.

CDR3 nucleotide sequence: TGTGCCAGCAGTCCCCTGGGCGGGAGACAAGAGACCCAGTACTTC. Its translation is CASSPLGGRQETQYF. The chain couples TRBV6-5 to TRBJ2-5, with 7 bases that match TRBD2. With 5 bases clipped from V and 2 bases from J, the junction kept 8 bases outside the gene matches. The CDR3 has 15 amino acids. Germline V gene lookup returns CDR1 MNHEY and CDR2 SVGAGI.

The chain has TRBV4-1 and TRBJ2-3; 12 bases line up with TRBD2. The CDR3 loop spans 17 amino acids. Germline loops: CDR1 MGHRA, CDR2 YSYEKL. The V gene end was trimmed by 4 bases and the J gene end by 7 bases; junction bases not matched to a gene: 12. The CDR3 region has the DNA TGCGCCAGCAGCCGCCTCTCTAGCGGGGGGGCGGGAAATACGCAGTATTTT. Encoded protein: CASSRLSSGGAGNTQYF.

This chain joins TRBV5-1 and TRBJ2-5; 8 nucleotides align to TRBD2. The CDR3 extends over 15 amino acids. CDR1 is SGHRS and CDR2 is YFSETQ in the germline V gene. V was clipped by 4 bases and J by 5 bases; unmatched bases: 10. CDR3 nucleotide sequence: TGCGCCAGCAGCATCGGGACTAGTGAGAGTGAGACCCAGTACTTC. Translation: CASSIGTSESETQYF.

The genes are TRBV30 and TRBJ2-3; TRBD2 matches at 8 bases. Looked up from germline, CDR1 is GTSNPN and CDR2 is SVGIG (reference sequence). There are 16 residues in the CDR3. The ends lost 4 bases at V and 3 bases at J; junction bases unmatched: 12. CDR3 protein: CAWTLGLARKTDTQYF. CDR3 nucleotide sequence: TGTGCCTGGACCCTTGGACTAGCAAGGAAAACAGATACGCAGTATTTT.

V usage is TRBV5-6 and J usage is TRBJ2-7; TRBD1 matches at 7 bases. The germline CDR1 and CDR2 sequences are SGHDT and YYEEEE. This CDR3 comprises 13 residues. V lost 3 bases, J lost 1 base, and 1 base stayed unmatched. In nucleotides, the CDR3 is TGTGCCAGCAGCTCGACAGGGTCCTACGAGCAGTACGTC. Its translation is CASSSTGSYEQYV.

This clone was detected a few times. The chain uses TRBV9 and TRBJ2-4; no reliable D call. V lost 3 bases and J 0 bases, leaving 7 bases between the germline ends. The CDR3 is 14 amino acids. Per germline, CDR1 SGDLS and CDR2 YYNGEE. CDR3 residues: CASSASLAKNIQYF. As DNA, the CDR3 is TGTGCCAGCAGCGCGAGTCTAGCCAAAAACATTCAGTACTTC. Complete variable domain (other parts from reference TRBV9 and TRBJ2-4): DSGVTQTPKHLITATGQRVTLRCSPRSGDLSVYWYQQSLDQGLQFLIQYYNGEERAKGNILERFSAQQFPDLHSELNLSSLELGDSALYFCASSASLAKNIQYFGAGTRLSVL.

The rearrangement links TRBV10-3 to TRBJ2-7; TRBD2 matches 12 bases. The CDR3 extends over 14 amino acids. Germline loops: CDR1 ENHRY, CDR2 SYGVKD. V lost 0 bases, J lost 6 bases, and 0 bases stayed unmatched. The CDR3 here is CAISESTSGSEQYV. The CDR3 DNA reads as TGTGCCATCAGTGAGTCGACTAGCGGGAGCGAGCAGTACGTC.

The rearrangement joins TRBV27 to TRBJ2-1; 14 bases line up with TRBD2. V lost 5 bases and J lost 7; bases outside the gene matches: 7. Germline CDR1 reads MNHEY; CDR2 reads SMNVEV (reference sequence). The CDR3 has 16 residues. CDR3 sequence (DNA): TGTGCCAGCAGTACTCGACTAGCGGGAGGGCAGAATGAGCAGTTCTTC. Its translation is CASSTRLAGGQNEQFF.

This clone showed up many times. This sequence joins TRBV30 and TRBJ1-3; 7 bases align to TRBD1. The CDR3 is made up of 13 amino acids. V was clipped by 1 base and J by 13 bases; unmatched bases: 10. CDR1 is GTSNPN, CDR2 SVGIG, per germline (reference sequence). CDR3 sequence reads: CAWSADRRGRIYF. CDR3 in DNA: TGTGCCTGGAGTGCGGACAGGAGGGGTCGGATATATTTT.

The chain is built from TRBV19 and TRBJ1-5; TRBD1 is a possible D gene (5 bases). This CDR3 region has 14 residues. V was trimmed by 3 bases and J by 5 bases, leaving 11 bases between them. Germline loops: CDR1 LNHDA, CDR2 SQIVND (reference sequence). The CDR3 bases are TGTGCCAGTAGTATCCAGGGTACTGATCAGCCCCAGCATTTT. Translating it yields CASSIQGTDQPQHF.

V gene TRBV7-3 combines with J gene TRBJ2-7, with a weak D call TRBD2 (6 bases). The CDR3 totals 15 residues. Trimming left V 5 bases short and J 0 bases short, with 14 bases between. Germline V gene data show CDR1 as SGHTA and CDR2 as FQGTGA. The chain's CDR3 is CASSLQGGSSYEQYF. CDR3 in DNA: TGTGCCAGCAGCCTTCAGGGAGGCAGCTCCTACGAGCAGTACTTC.

This clone was observed a handful of times. The CDR3: CASSLEGQGRDEQYF. DNA of the CDR3: TGTGCCAGCAGCTTAGAGGGACAGGGGCGGGACGAGCAGTACTTC. The chain employs TRBV7-9 and TRBJ2-7, with 10 bases lining up with TRBD1. The CDR3 has 15 amino acids. The germline CDR1 and CDR2 sequences are SEHNR and FQNEAQ (reference sequence). The trim removed 1 base at V and 5 bases at J, leaving 5 bases unmatched. The whole variable domain, filled in from reference TRBV7-9 and TRBJ2-7, reads DTGVSQNPRHKITKRGQNVTFRCDPISEHNRLYWYRQTLGQGPEFLTYFQNEAQLEKSRLLSDRFSAERPKGSFSTLEIQRTEQGDSAMYLCASSLEGQGRDEQYFGPGTRLTVT.

The chain links TRBV4-1 to TRBJ2-7, with TRBD1 matching over 11 bases. Germline V gives CDR1 MGHRA, CDR2 YSYEKL. The CDR3 sequence is 14 residues long. V dropped 4 bases and J dropped 5; count of bases not matched to a gene: 4. The CDR3 sequence is CASSRPGQGDEQYF. The CDR3 DNA reads as TGCGCCAGCAGCCGTCCGGGACAGGGGGACGAGCAGTACTTC.

This chain uses TRBV7-3 with TRBJ2-2, with TRBD1 as a possible D gene (5 bases). Trimming stripped 2 bases from V and 6 bases from J, with 13 bases between. The CDR3 totals 15 residues. From germline, CDR1 is SGHTA and CDR2 FQGTGA. The CDR3 DNA reads TGTGCCAGCAGCTTACAGGGCGGCCGGTCCGGGGAGCTGTTTTTT. This codes for CASSLQGGRSGELFF. Filled out from reference TRBV7-3 and TRBJ2-2, the complete variable domain reads GAGVSQTPSNKVTEKGKYVELRCDPISGHTALYWYRQSLGQGPEFLIYFQGTGAADDSGLPNDRFFAVRPEGSVSTLKIQRTERGDSAVYLCASSLQGGRSGELFFGEGSRLTVL.

V usage is TRBV5-6 and J usage is TRBJ2-1, with D perhaps TRBD2 (6 bases). Trimming took off 2 bases at V and 0 bases at J, with 12 bases between the two ends. CDR3 size: 16 residues. CDR1 and CDR2 (germline): SGHDT, YYEEEE. CDR3 DNA sequence: TGTGCCAGCAGCTTTGGGACTCGTAGCTCCTACAATGAGCAGTTCTTC. Translation gives CASSFGTRSSYNEQFF.